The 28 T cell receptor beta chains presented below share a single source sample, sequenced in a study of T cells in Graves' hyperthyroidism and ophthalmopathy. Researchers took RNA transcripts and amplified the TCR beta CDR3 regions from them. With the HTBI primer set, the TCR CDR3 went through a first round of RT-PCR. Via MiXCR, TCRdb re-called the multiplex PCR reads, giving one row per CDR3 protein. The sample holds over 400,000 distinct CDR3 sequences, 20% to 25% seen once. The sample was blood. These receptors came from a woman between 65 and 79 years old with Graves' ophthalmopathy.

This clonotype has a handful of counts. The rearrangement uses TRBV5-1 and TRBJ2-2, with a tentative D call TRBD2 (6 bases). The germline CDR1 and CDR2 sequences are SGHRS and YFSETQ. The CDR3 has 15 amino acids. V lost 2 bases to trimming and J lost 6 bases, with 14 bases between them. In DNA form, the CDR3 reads TGCGCCAGCAGCTTAAACACCGGGGGATCCGGGGAGCTGTTTTTT. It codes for CASSLNTGGSGELFF. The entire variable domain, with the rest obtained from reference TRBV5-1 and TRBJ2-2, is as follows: KAGVTQTPRYLIKTRGQQVTLSCSPISGHRSVSWYQQTPGQGLQFLFEYFSETQRNKGNFPGRFSGRQFSNSRSEMNVSTLELGDSALYLCASSLNTGGSGELFFGEGSRLTVL.

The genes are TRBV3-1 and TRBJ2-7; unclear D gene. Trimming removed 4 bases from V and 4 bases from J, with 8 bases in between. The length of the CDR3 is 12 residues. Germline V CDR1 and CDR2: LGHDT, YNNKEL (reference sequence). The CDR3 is CASSPHQYEQYF. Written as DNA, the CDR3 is TGTGCCAGCAGCCCCCATCAGTACGAGCAGTACTTC.

The CDR3 DNA is TGTGCCAGCAGGGGGTGGGCGGTGAGCACTGAAGCTTTCTTT. Its translation is CASRGWAVSTEAFF. This chain uses TRBV6-2 or TRBV6-3 with TRBJ1-1, with D uncertain. This CDR3 has 14 residues. CDR1 MNHEY and CDR2 SVGEGT come from the germline V gene. V was trimmed by 6 bases and J by 4 bases, leaving 15 bases between them.

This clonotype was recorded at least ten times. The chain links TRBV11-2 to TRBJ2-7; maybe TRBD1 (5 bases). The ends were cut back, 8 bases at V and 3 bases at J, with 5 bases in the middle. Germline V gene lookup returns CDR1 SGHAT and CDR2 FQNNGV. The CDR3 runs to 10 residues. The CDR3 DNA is TGTGCCAGCGGACACTACGAGCAGTACTTC. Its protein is CASGHYEQYF.

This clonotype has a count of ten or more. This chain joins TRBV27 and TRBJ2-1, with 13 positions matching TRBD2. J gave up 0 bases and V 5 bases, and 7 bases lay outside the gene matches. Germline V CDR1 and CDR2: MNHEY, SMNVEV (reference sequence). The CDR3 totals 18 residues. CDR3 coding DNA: TGTGCCAGCAGTGGACTAGCGGGAGATGTGGTCTCCTACAATGAGCAGTTCTTC. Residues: CASSGLAGDVVSYNEQFF.

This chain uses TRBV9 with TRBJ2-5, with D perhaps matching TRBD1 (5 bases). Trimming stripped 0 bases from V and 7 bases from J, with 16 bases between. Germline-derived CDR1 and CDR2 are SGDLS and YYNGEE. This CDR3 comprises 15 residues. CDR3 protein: CASSVGGSGWATQYF. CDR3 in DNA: TGTGCCAGCAGCGTAGGAGGATCAGGGTGGGCGACCCAGTACTTC. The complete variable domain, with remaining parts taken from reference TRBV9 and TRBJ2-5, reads DSGVTQTPKHLITATGQRVTLRCSPRSGDLSVYWYQQSLDQGLQFLIQYYNGEERAKGNILERFSAQQFPDLHSELNLSSLELGDSALYFCASSVGGSGWATQYFGPGTRLLVL.

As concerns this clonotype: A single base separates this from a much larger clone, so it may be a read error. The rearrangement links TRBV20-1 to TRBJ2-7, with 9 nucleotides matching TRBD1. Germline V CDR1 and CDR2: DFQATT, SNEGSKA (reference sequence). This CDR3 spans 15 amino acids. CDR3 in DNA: TGCAGTGCTAGAGATTGGGTGGACAGGGGCTACGGGCAGTACTTC. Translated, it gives CSARDWVDRGYGQYF.

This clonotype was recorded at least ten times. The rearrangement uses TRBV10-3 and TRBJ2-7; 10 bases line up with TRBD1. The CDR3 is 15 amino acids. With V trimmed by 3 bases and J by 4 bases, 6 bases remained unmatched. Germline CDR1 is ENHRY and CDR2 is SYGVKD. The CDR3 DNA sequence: TGTGCCATCAGTGATAAGGGACAGGGGACTTACGAGCAGTACTTC. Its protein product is CAISDKGQGTYEQYF.

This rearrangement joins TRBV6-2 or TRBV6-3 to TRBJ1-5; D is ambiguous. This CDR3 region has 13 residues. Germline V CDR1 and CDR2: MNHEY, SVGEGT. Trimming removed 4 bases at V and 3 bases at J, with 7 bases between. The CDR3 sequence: CASSSRINQPQHF. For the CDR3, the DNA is TGTGCCAGCAGTTCCAGGATCAATCAGCCCCAGCATTTT.

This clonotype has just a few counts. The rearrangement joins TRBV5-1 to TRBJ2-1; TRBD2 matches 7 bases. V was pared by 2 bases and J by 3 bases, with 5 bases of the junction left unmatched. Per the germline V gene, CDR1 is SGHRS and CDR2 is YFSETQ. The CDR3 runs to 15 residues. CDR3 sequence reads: CASSFSSGNYNEQFF. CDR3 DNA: TGCGCCAGCAGCTTTTCTAGCGGAAACTACAATGAGCAGTTCTTC.

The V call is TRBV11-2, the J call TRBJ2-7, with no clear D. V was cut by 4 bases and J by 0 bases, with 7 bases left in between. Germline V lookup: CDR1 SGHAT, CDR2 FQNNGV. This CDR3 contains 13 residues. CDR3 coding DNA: TGTGCCAGCAGCTCCCACAGCTCCTACGAGCAGTACTTC. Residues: CASSSHSSYEQYF.

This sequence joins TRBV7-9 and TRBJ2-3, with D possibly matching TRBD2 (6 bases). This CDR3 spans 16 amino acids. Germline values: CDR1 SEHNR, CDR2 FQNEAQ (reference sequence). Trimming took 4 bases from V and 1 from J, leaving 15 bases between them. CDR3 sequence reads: CASSSMGTLGTDTQYF. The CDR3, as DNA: TGTGCCAGCAGCTCCATGGGGACTTTGGGCACAGATACGCAGTATTTT.

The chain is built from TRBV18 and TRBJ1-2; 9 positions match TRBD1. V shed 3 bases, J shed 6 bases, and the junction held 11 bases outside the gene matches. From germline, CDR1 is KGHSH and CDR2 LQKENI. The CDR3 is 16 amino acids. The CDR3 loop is CASSPVQDRGFDGYTF. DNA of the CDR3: TGTGCCAGCTCACCTGTCCAGGACAGGGGATTCGATGGCTACACCTTC. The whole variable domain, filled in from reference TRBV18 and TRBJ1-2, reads NAGVMQNPRHLVRRRGQEARLRCSPMKGHSHVYWYRQLPEEGLKFMVYLQKENIIDESGMPKERFSAEFPKEGPSILRIQQVVRGDSAAYFCASSPVQDRGFDGYTFGSGTRLTVV.

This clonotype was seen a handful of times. CDR3 region: CSVNDRRSYNEQFF. The CDR3 DNA reads TGCAGCGTGAATGACAGGAGGAGCTACAATGAGCAGTTCTTC. This sequence joins TRBV29-1 and TRBJ2-1; TRBD1 might be the D (6 bases). The CDR3 is 14 residues long. Germline CDR1 is SQVTM and CDR2 is ANQGSEA. Trimming cost V 6 bases and J 3 bases, with 15 bases left between them.

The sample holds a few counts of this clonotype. The CDR3 sequence: CASSVEPRQGSTDTQYF. CDR3 in DNA: TGTGCCAGCAGCGTAGAACCGAGACAGGGAAGCACAGATACGCAGTATTTT. The rearrangement links TRBV9 to TRBJ2-3; the match to TRBD1 covers 7 bases. The CDR3 runs 17 residues. Germline trimming cut 0 bases from V and 0 bases from J; bases unmatched to any gene: 7. CDR1 and CDR2 (germline): SGDLS, YYNGEE.

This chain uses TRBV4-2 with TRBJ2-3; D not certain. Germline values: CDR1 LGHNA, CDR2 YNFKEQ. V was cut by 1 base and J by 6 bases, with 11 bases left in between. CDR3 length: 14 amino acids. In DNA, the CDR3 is TGTGCCAGCAGCCAAGTTTCCCCGTGGGATACGCAGTATTTT. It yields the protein CASSQVSPWDTQYF.

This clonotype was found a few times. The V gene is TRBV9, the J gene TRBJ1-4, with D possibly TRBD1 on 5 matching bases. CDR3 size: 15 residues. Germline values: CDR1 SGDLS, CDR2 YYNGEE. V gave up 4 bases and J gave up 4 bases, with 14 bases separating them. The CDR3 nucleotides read TGTGCCAGCAGCCTAACGGGACGGATTAATGAAAAACTGTTTTTT. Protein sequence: CASSLTGRINEKLFF.

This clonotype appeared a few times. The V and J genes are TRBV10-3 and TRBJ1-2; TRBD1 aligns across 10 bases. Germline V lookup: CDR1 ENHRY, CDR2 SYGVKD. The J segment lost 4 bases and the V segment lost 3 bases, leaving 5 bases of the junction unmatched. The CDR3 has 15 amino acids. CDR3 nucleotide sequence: TGTGCCATCAGTGAACCGAGGACAGGGGGCTATGGCTACACCTTC. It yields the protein CAISEPRTGGYGYTF.

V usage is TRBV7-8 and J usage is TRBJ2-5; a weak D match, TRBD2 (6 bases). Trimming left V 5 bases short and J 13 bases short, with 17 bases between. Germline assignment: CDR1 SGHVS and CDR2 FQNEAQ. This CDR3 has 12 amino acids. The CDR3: CASSLTRDGRYF. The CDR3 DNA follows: TGTGCCAGCAGCCTCACCCGGGACGGGAGGTACTTC.

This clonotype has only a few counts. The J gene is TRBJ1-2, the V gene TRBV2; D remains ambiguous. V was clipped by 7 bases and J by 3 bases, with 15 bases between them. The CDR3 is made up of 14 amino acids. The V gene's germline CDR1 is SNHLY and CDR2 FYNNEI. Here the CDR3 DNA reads TGTGCCAGCACCCAGAGGGTAGGGCACTATGGCTACACCTTC. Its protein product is CASTQRVGHYGYTF.

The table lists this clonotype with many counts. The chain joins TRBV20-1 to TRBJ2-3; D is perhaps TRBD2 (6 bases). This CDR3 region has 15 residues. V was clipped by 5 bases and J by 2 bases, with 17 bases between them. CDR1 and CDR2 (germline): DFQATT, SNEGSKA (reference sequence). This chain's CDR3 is CSASRGAGVTDTQYF. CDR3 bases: TGCAGTGCTTCCCGCGGGGCAGGCGTCACAGATACGCAGTATTTT.

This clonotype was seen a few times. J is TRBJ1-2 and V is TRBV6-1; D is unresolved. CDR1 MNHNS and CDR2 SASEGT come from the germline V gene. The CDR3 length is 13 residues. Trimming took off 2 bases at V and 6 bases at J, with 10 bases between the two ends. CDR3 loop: CASSETERDGYTF. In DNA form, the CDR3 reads TGTGCCAGCAGTGAAACAGAACGAGATGGCTACACCTTC.

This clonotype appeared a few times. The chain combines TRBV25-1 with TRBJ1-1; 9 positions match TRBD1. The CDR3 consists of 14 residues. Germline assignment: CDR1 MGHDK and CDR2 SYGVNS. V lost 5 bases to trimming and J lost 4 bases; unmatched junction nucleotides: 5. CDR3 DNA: TGTGCCAGCAGTTCCACAGGGGGCATCACTGAAGCTTTCTTT. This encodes CASSSTGGITEAFF.

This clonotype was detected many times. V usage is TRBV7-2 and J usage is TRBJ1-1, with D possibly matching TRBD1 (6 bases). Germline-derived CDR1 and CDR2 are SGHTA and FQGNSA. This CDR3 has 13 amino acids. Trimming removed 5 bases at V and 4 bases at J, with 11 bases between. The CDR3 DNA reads TGTGCCAGCAGCCCAGGGGCTGGCACTGAAGCTTTCTTT. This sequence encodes CASSPGAGTEAFF.

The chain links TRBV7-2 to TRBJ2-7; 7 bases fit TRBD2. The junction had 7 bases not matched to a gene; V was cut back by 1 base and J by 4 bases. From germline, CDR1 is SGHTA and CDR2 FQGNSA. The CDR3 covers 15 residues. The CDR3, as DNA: TGTGCCAGCAGCTTAGGGCTAGCGGAGCGATACGAGCAGTACTTC. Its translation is CASSLGLAERYEQYF.

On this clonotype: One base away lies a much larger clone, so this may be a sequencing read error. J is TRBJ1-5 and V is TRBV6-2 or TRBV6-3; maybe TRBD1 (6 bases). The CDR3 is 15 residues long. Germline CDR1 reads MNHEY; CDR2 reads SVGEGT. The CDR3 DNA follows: TGTGCCAGCTCGGGGGGCGGGGGACTCAATCAGCCCCAGCGTTTT. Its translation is CASSGGGGLNQPQRF.

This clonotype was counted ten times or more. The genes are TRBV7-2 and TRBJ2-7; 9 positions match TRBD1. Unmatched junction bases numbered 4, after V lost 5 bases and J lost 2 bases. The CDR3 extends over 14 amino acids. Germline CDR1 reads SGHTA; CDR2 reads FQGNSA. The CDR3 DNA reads TGTGCCAGCAGCAAAAGACAGGGGGCCTACGAGCAGTACTTC. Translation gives CASSKRQGAYEQYF.

The CDR3 region has the DNA TGTGCCAGCAGCCAAAGGGACAGTCCTCCAACCCTCCACTTT. It translates to CASSQRDSPPTLHF. This sequence joins TRBV3-1 and TRBJ1-6; 7 bases match TRBD1. The V gene end was trimmed by 2 bases and the J gene end by 14 bases; junction bases not matched to a gene: 9. The CDR3 loop spans 14 amino acids. CDR1 LGHDT and CDR2 YNNKEL come from the germline V gene (reference sequence).